The 13 T cell receptor beta chains below were found in one sample sequenced in a study of blood T cell repertoires in COVID-19. The repertoire was sequenced with immunoSEQ multiplex PCR; TCRdb's copy has only in-frame clones and lacks some. The sample lists about 120,000 clones; approximately 77% were seen once. The sequenced sample consisted of peripheral blood. The receptors shown here come from a human donor in a cohort sampled during active COVID-19.

The chain couples TRBV5-5 to TRBJ1-1, with 7 bases fitting TRBD1. This CDR3 comprises 15 residues. J gave up 2 bases and V 4 bases, and 8 bases lay outside the gene matches. The germline gives CDR1 SGHKS, CDR2 YYEKEE (reference sequence). CDR3 protein: CASSPPTGANTEAFF. The CDR3 DNA reads TGTGCCAGCAGCCCCCCAACAGGGGCAAACACTGAAGCTTTCTTT.

The chain has TRBV7-6 and TRBJ2-1; D might be TRBD2 (5 bases). Trimming stripped 5 bases from V and 7 bases from J, with 9 bases between. CDR3 size: 12 residues. Germline V lookup: CDR1 SGHVS, CDR2 FNYEAQ. CDR3 coding DNA: TGTGCCAGCAGCCAACTAGAAAATGAGCAGTTCTTC. Residues: CASSQLENEQFF.

The J gene is TRBJ2-6, the V gene TRBV6-4, with D tentatively TRBD2 (5 bases). Germline V gene lookup returns CDR1 MRHNA and CDR2 SNTAGT. The V end was cut by 4 bases, the J end by 4 bases, with 11 bases between. The CDR3 is 15 residues long. DNA for the CDR3: TGTGCCAGCAGTGTAGTTCCGGGGGGGGCCAACGTCCTGACTTTC. Protein: CASSVVPGGANVLTF.

The J gene is TRBJ2-7, the V gene TRBV24-1; 14 nucleotides line up with TRBD2. The germline V gene has CDR1 KGHDR and CDR2 SFDVKD. This CDR3 comprises 15 residues. The J segment lost 3 bases and the V segment lost 5 bases, leaving 2 bases of the junction unmatched. CDR3 region: CATSVGTSGSYEQYF. DNA for the CDR3: TGTGCCACCAGTGTGGGGACTAGCGGGAGCTACGAGCAGTACTTC.

The V gene is TRBV19, the J gene TRBJ1-1, with TRBD1 as a possible D gene (5 bases). The CDR3 loop spans 14 amino acids. Trimming took off 5 bases at V and 7 bases at J, with 17 bases between the two ends. Germline CDR1 LNHDA, CDR2 SQIVND (reference sequence). CDR3: CASSPGPPFFEAFF. The CDR3 DNA is TGTGCCAGTAGTCCAGGGCCCCCTTTCTTTGAAGCTTTCTTT. The full variable domain, with the rest looked up from reference TRBV19 and TRBJ1-1, is DGGITQSPKYLFRKEGQNVTLSCEQNLNHDAMYWYRQDPGQGLRLIYYSQIVNDFQKGDIAEGYSVSREKKESFPLTVTSAQKNPTAFYLCASSPGPPFFEAFFGQGTRLTVV.

CDR3 sequence reads: CASTSRTGGFEQYF. CDR3 nucleotides: TGTGCCAGCACTTCCAGGACAGGGGGCTTCGAGCAGTACTTC. The rearrangement uses TRBV11-2 and TRBJ2-7; 11 nucleotides match TRBD1. J was trimmed by 6 bases and V by 7 bases; bases with no gene match: 8. Germline-derived CDR1 and CDR2 are SGHAT and FQNNGV. CDR3 length equals 14 residues.

The chain uses TRBV11-2 and TRBJ2-1; 9 bases line up with TRBD1. With 6 bases clipped from V and 3 bases from J, the junction kept 15 bases outside the gene matches. This CDR3 region has 18 residues. CDR1 is SGHAT, CDR2 FQNNGV, per germline. CDR3 sequence: CASSTQWDRDLFYNEQFF. The CDR3 DNA follows: TGTGCCAGCAGTACGCAGTGGGACAGGGACCTTTTCTACAATGAGCAGTTCTTC.

V is TRBV4-2 and J is TRBJ1-1; 7 nucleotides agree with TRBD1. CDR3 length: 15 amino acids. Losses at the gene ends were 0 bases for V and 5 bases for J; bases not matched to a gene: 6. CDR1 and CDR2 (germline): LGHNA, YNFKEQ. CDR3 in amino acids: CASSQDLTGDTEAFF. DNA for the CDR3: TGTGCCAGCAGCCAAGATCTTACAGGGGATACTGAAGCTTTCTTT.

The CDR3 reads CASSSNRGTGEKLFF. The DNA for the CDR3 is TGTGCCAGCAGTTCAAACAGGGGTACGGGGGAAAAACTGTTTTTT. The rearrangement uses TRBV7-4 and TRBJ1-4; TRBD1 matches at 7 bases. The germline CDR1 and CDR2 sequences are SGHVT and SQSDAQ. V was clipped by 6 bases and J by 8 bases; unmatched bases: 12. This CDR3 has 15 residues.

In its sample, this clone was seen once. The genes are TRBV5-1 and TRBJ2-1; TRBD1 is a possible D gene (5 bases). Germline-derived CDR1 and CDR2 are SGHRS and YFSETQ. The CDR3 has 11 amino acids. The V gene lost 4 bases and the J gene lost 6 bases, with 5 bases spanning the gap. DNA of the CDR3: TGCGCCAGCAGCGACAGCAATGAGCAGTTCTTC. This codes for CASSDSNEQFF.

The rearrangement uses TRBV19 and TRBJ1-1; TRBD1 matches at 7 bases. CDR3 length equals 15 residues. Trimming at V came to 3 bases and at J to 3 bases, leaving 7 bases not matched to a gene. Germline V gene data show CDR1 as LNHDA and CDR2 as SQIVND (reference sequence). The chain's CDR3 is CASSMGAGGYTEAFF. DNA for the CDR3: TGTGCCAGTAGTATGGGGGCAGGGGGGTACACTGAAGCTTTCTTT.

CDR3 DNA sequence: TGTGCCAGCAGTGAGGCGAGCGGGAGTCTTTTCCACGAGCAGTACTTC. Translated, it gives CASSEASGSLFHEQYF. This rearrangement joins TRBV6-1 to TRBJ2-7; TRBD2 agrees at 8 bases. The CDR3 consists of 16 residues. Trimming cost V 3 bases and J 5 bases; bases outside gene matches: 12. The germline gives CDR1 MNHNS, CDR2 SASEGT.

There are a few counts of this clone. Other nucleotide sequences in the sample specify the same CDR3. The chain links TRBV7-2 to TRBJ2-7; D call uncertain. The CDR3 covers 12 residues. Trimming shortened V by 3 bases and J by 3 bases, and 6 bases separated the two germline ends. CDR1 is SGHTA, CDR2 FQGNSA, per germline. The DNA for the CDR3 is TGTGCCAGCAGCTTGACTGACTACGAGCAGTACTTC. Encoded protein: CASSLTDYEQYF.